A single sample gave rise to the 21 T cell receptor beta chains below, sequenced in a study of blood T cells in healthy people across ages. For the second PCR, which ran for about 6 to 11 cycles, a sample-barcoded 5' primer and a J-beta primer mix were used. TCRdb itself ran the 5' RACE reads through MiXCR, one entry per CDR3 protein. The profile shows some 1.6 million distinct CDR3 sequences, almost 35% of them singletons. Sequenced material: blood. Receptors originate from a woman between 25 and 40 years old in good health.

There are a few counts of this clonotype. The chain combines TRBV27 with TRBJ2-7; TRBD2 might be the D (6 bases). V lost 3 bases and J lost 6, with 15 bases in between. The CDR3 sequence is 14 residues long. The germline V gene encodes CDR1 MNHEY and CDR2 SMNVEV (reference sequence). The CDR3 sequence is CASSFFGGQGEQYF. The CDR3 DNA reads TGTGCCAGCAGTTTCTTTGGAGGGCAGGGCGAGCAGTACTTC.

This clonotype was found many times. This chain connects TRBV7-3 to TRBJ2-6; D is perhaps TRBD2 (7 bases). Trimming stripped 1 base from V and 2 bases from J, with 18 bases between. This CDR3 comprises 19 residues. In germline, CDR1 is SGHTA, CDR2 FQGTGA. The CDR3 region has the DNA TGTGCCAGCAGCTTAAAGGAGCTTCCCGGGGGGCCTGGGGCCAACGTCCTGACTTTC. It codes for CASSLKELPGGPGANVLTF.

This chain uses TRBV27 with TRBJ1-6; D is uncertain. Trimming cost V 2 bases and J 6 bases, with 8 bases left between them. The CDR3 sequence is 14 residues long. Germline V gives CDR1 MNHEY, CDR2 SMNVEV (reference sequence). CDR3 amino acids: CASSLMAFNSPLHF. The CDR3 DNA reads TGTGCCAGCAGTTTAATGGCCTTTAATTCACCCCTCCACTTT.

This sequence joins TRBV6-5 and TRBJ1-4; tentatively, D is TRBD1 (5 bases). This CDR3 is built from 16 residues. V lost 0 bases to trimming and J lost 3 bases, with 11 bases between them. Per the germline V gene, CDR1 is MNHEY and CDR2 is SVGAGI. The DNA for the CDR3 is TGTGCCAGCAGTTACTCGTGGGGGACGGCTAATGAAAAACTGTTTTTT. Its translation is CASSYSWGTANEKLFF.

The CDR3 is CATVGGAGDTQYF. Written as DNA, the CDR3 is TGTGCCACCGTGGGGGGAGCGGGAGATACGCAGTATTTT. V is TRBV28 and J is TRBJ2-3; perhaps TRBD2 as D (6 bases). Germline V gene lookup returns CDR1 MDHEN and CDR2 SYDVKM. V was cut by 10 bases and J by 5 bases, with 16 bases left in between. The CDR3 loop spans 13 amino acids.

This clonotype was detected a few times. The chain is built from TRBV20-1 and TRBJ1-2; 9 nucleotides line up with TRBD1. Germline V gives CDR1 DFQATT, CDR2 SNEGSKA (reference sequence). This CDR3 region has 13 residues. Trimming at V came to 6 bases and at J to 7 bases, leaving 9 bases not matched to a gene. The CDR3 reads CSASTGGAGGYTF. The CDR3 region has the DNA TGCAGTGCAAGCACAGGGGGCGCGGGTGGCTACACCTTC.

V usage is TRBV20-1 and J usage is TRBJ2-3, with a tentative D call TRBD2 (5 bases). CDR1 and CDR2 (germline): DFQATT, SNEGSKA (reference sequence). V gave up 6 bases and J gave up 8 bases, with 24 bases separating them. The CDR3 covers 15 residues. CDR3 coding DNA: TGCAGTGCAACGGGCACTAGAGGTAGCGCAGGTACGCAGTATTTT. Its protein is CSATGTRGSAGTQYF.

This clonotype appeared a few times. The chain uses TRBV6-5 and TRBJ2-7; D might be TRBD1 (6 bases). Trimming shortened V by 7 bases and J by 1 base, and 14 bases separated the two germline ends. This CDR3 region has 14 residues. The V gene's germline CDR1 is MNHEY and CDR2 SVGAGI. The CDR3 DNA reads as TGTGCCAGCAAACGGGCAGGGGCATCCTACGAGCAGTACTTC. Amino acid sequence: CASKRAGASYEQYF.

This clonotype came up many times. The chain links TRBV7-2 to TRBJ1-5; 8 nucleotides align to TRBD1. The CDR3 has 13 amino acids. V was pared by 6 bases and J by 7 bases, with 5 bases of the junction left unmatched. Germline CDR1 is SGHTA and CDR2 is FQGNSA. In DNA, the CDR3 is TGTGCCAGCAGGGGACAGGCTGGCCAGCCCCAGCATTTT. Translated: CASRGQAGQPQHF.

In its sample, this clonotype was seen many times. V and J are TRBV3-1 and TRBJ2-7, with D hard to call. The V gene lost 4 bases and the J gene lost 6 bases, with 10 bases spanning the gap. In germline, CDR1 is LGHDT, CDR2 YNNKEL (reference sequence). The CDR3 has 12 amino acids. The CDR3 is CASSLPPGEQYF. Written as DNA, the CDR3 is TGTGCCAGCAGCCTCCCCCCCGGCGAGCAGTACTTC.

The chain recombines TRBV6-1 with TRBJ1-1; tentative D call: TRBD1 (5 bases). The CDR3 consists of 12 residues. V was cut by 8 bases and J by 5 bases, with 12 bases left in between. CDR1 is MNHNS and CDR2 is SASEGT in the germline V gene. CDR3 nucleotides: TGTGCCAGCCTGGAGGGGAGAACTGAAGCTTTCTTT. The encoded protein is CASLEGRTEAFF.

V gene TRBV20-1 combines with J gene TRBJ2-3; 7 bases align to TRBD2. Germline-derived CDR1 and CDR2 are DFQATT and SNEGSKA (reference sequence). This CDR3 is built from 13 residues. Unmatched junction bases numbered 8, after V lost 7 bases and J lost 4 bases. The CDR3 nucleotides read TGCAGTGTGAGGAGCGGGGTGGCAGATACGCAGTATTTT. Amino acids: CSVRSGVADTQYF.

The CDR3, as DNA: TGTGCCAGCAGCTTAGGGGATACCGGGACGGCAAAGTACTTC. It codes for CASSLGDTGTAKYF. The chain uses TRBV7-3 and TRBJ2-5; perhaps D is TRBD1 or TRBD2 (5 bases each). The CDR3 is made up of 14 amino acids. Germline values: CDR1 SGHTA, CDR2 FQGTGA. Trimming took off 2 bases at V and 12 bases at J, with 19 bases between the two ends.

Comments on this clonotype: A read error may explain this, as a much larger clone is one base away. This rearrangement joins TRBV12-3 or TRBV12-4 to TRBJ2-1, with TRBD2 matching over 8 bases. The CDR3 extends over 15 amino acids. Written as DNA, the CDR3 is TGTGCCAGCAGGCTGAGCGGGAGTTCTTACAATGAGCGGTTCTTC. It specifies CASRLSGSSYNERFF.

V is TRBV9 and J is TRBJ1-2; maybe TRBD1 (6 bases). The CDR3 runs to 16 residues. Trimming took off 3 bases at V and 2 bases at J, with 17 bases between the two ends. The V gene's germline CDR1 is SGDLS and CDR2 YYNGEE. The CDR3 sequence: CASSEHGQPINYGYTF. In DNA form, the CDR3 reads TGTGCCAGCAGCGAGCATGGACAGCCGATAAACTATGGCTACACCTTC.

This clonotype was counted at least ten times. This chain connects TRBV4-1 to TRBJ2-3; 7 nucleotides agree with TRBD2. Germline values: CDR1 MGHRA, CDR2 YSYEKL. The V segment lost 0 bases and the J segment 1 base; nucleotides outside the gene matches: 13. The CDR3 has 19 residues. The CDR3, as DNA: TGCGCCAGCAGCCAAGATCTTCCTAGCGGTGGCATCGGCACAGATACGCAGTATTTT. Translation gives CASSQDLPSGGIGTDTQYF.

This clonotype was found many times. The chain recombines TRBV7-2 with TRBJ2-7, with TRBD1 as a possible D gene (7 bases). The CDR3 runs 15 residues. CDR1 and CDR2 (germline): SGHTA, FQGNSA. Deletions cut 1 base from V and 2 bases from J, with 12 bases between. CDR3 amino acids: CASSLGQGGPYEQYF. DNA for the CDR3: TGTGCCAGCAGCTTAGGACAGGGAGGCCCCTACGAGCAGTACTTC.

This chain uses TRBV7-9 with TRBJ1-5, with 10 bases matching TRBD1. Germline trimming cut 5 bases from V and 3 bases from J; bases unmatched to any gene: 7. The CDR3 is 16 residues long. Germline-derived CDR1 and CDR2 are SEHNR and FQNEAQ (reference sequence). The DNA for the CDR3 is TGTGCCAGCAGCCCCGCCGGGACAGGGGACAATCAGCCCCAGCATTTT. Its translation: CASSPAGTGDNQPQHF. Filled out from reference TRBV7-9 and TRBJ1-5, the complete variable domain reads DTGVSQNPRHKITKRGQNVTFRCDPISEHNRLYWYRQTLGQGPEFLTYFQNEAQLEKSRLLSDRFSAERPKGSFSTLEIQRTEQGDSAMYLCASSPAGTGDNQPQHFGDGTRLSIL.

The chain joins TRBV20-1 to TRBJ2-7, with D possibly being TRBD1 (6 bases). CDR3 length: 11 residues. CDR1 is DFQATT and CDR2 is SNEGSKA in the germline V gene (reference sequence). CDR3 sequence: CSPRGGLEQYF. CDR3 sequence (DNA): TGCAGCCCTCGAGGGGGTCTCGAGCAGTACTTC.

The chain links TRBV11-2 to TRBJ2-5; 13 bases are a match to TRBD2. The J call is in doubt because the DNA end fits TRBJ2-7 better. The CDR3 has 17 amino acids. Per the germline V gene, CDR1 is SGHAT and CDR2 is FQNNGV. The CDR3 sequence is CASSPGLAGFKVHEQYF. The CDR3 coding sequence is TGTGCCAGCAGCCCGGGACTAGCGGGGTTTAAAGTGCACGAGCAGTACTTC.

The V gene is TRBV6-1, the J gene TRBJ2-5, with 7 bases that match TRBD2. Trimming removed 4 bases from V and 9 bases from J; junction bases left unmatched: 14. The CDR3 is made up of 15 amino acids. Per the germline V gene, CDR1 is MNHNS and CDR2 is SASEGT. CDR3 residues: CASSGRALGGEAQYF. For the CDR3, the DNA is TGTGCCAGCAGTGGCCGGGCCCTGGGAGGGGAGGCCCAGTACTTC.